This entry concerns a single T cell receptor (beta chain). This CDR3 has 15 residues. Trimming left V 5 bases short and J 2 bases short, with 13 bases between. Per the germline V gene, CDR1 is SGHTA and CDR2 is FQGNSA. These data originate in a study of blood T cell repertoires in COVID-19. The overall study: Material from acute and convalescent COVID-19 was sourced from the United States, Italy and Spain.

Enrollees, about 18 to 89 years old, lived in about two dozen US areas. In assigning cohorts, the study relied on participant-reported clinical history. In the authors' workflow: Quantification of nucleated cells was approximated via reference gene primer amplification. Using immunoSEQ multiplex PCR, the repertoire was profiled, and TCRdb retains in-frame clones only, with some absent. D and trimming were read from the DNA, whereas the V and J calls and clone size are those reported in that table. The sample has roughly 140,000 clones; 84% are singletons. The receptor was isolated from a woman in her 50s who had been exposed to COVID-19. The chain uses TRBV7-2 and TRBJ1-3; D is possibly TRBD1 (5 bases). Sequenced material: PBMCs or T cells enriched from blood (not recorded which). In DNA form, the CDR3 reads TGTGCCAGCAGCCCCCGCGCGGGGGCTGGAAACACCATATATTTT. Its protein is CASSPRAGAGNTIYF.